Given below is one T cell receptor beta chain in context. The antigen remains undetermined. This sample is part of a study of T cell clonotyping in hematopoietic cell transplantation. Study findings and constraints: Broader posttransplant TCR repertoire diversity was predicted by graft donor and pretransplant recipient Inverse Simpson Index values. At the given depth, recipient repertoires were over 95% de novo clonotypes.

V lost 4 bases and J lost 2, with 7 bases in between. The germline gives CDR1 MGHDK, CDR2 SYGVNS. The CDR3 loop spans 13 amino acids. Recipients were bled about 28 days pretransplant and at posttransplant days 30, 100, 180. Generated by immunoSEQ multiplex PCR, the TCRdb table keeps only in-frame clones and is missing some. The sample shows about 8,000 clones, roughly 76% of them seen only once. The gene calls are TRBV25-1 and TRBJ2-3, with D unclear. The material was peripheral blood mononuclear cells, obtained 180 days after allogeneic stem cell transplant. This clonotype was sampled from a female patient in her fifties who had an allogeneic stem cell transplant from an unrelated donor, so the T cells may come from the graft donor. Some clones in this sample may be carry-over from other donors' samples. CDR3 DNA sequence: TGTGCCAGCAGTGTCCAGCCCACAGATACGCAGTATTTT. This codes for CASSVQPTDTQYF.